Listed below are T cell receptor beta chains from one sample, sequenced in a study of cytomegalovirus exposure and HLA in healthy donors. The assay was immunoSEQ multiplex PCR, and TCRdb's table has in-frame clones only and misses some. The table lists about 190,000 clones, 65% to 85% of them singletons. The sequencing sample was made of PBMCs. These receptors originate from a man between 18 and 29 years old in good health and CMV-seronegative. Both conserved end residues are part of each CDR3. Fields, in order: J gene, V gene, clone size, D gene, CDR3 protein, CDR3 DNA. A D gene is named only where the DNA matches it firmly. Clone size is stated in some rows and not others, as once, few, many or a class when expanded.

TRBJ1-1 | TRBV19 | . | . | CATRQENTEAFF | TGTGCCACTAGACAGGAGAACACTGAAGCTTTCTTT
TRBJ1-1 | TRBV7-8 | . | . | CASSLAEGGSTEAFF | TGTGCCAGCAGCTTAGCGGAGGGAGGGTCCACTGAAGCTTTCTTT
TRBJ1-1 | TRBV5-1 | . | . | CASSLEGRGPGSTEAFF | TGCGCCAGCAGCTTGGAGGGCAGGGGACCTGGTTCAACTGAAGCTTTCTTT
TRBJ2-1 | TRBV13 | . | TRBD2 | CAWTSGGATYNEQFF | TGTGCCTGGACTAGCGGGGGGGCCACCTACAATGAGCAGTTCTTC
TRBJ2-1 | TRBV18 | . | TRBD2 | CASSETSGRSEQFF | TGTGCCAGCTCAGAGACTAGCGGGAGAAGCGAGCAGTTCTTC
TRBJ2-1 | TRBV2 | few | TRBD1 | CASSEGQGALNEQFF | TGTGCCAGCAGTGAAGGGCAGGGGGCACTCAATGAGCAGTTCTTC
TRBJ2-7 | TRBV10-3 | . | . | CAISESPRDPYEQYF | TGTGCCATCAGTGAGTCGCCCAGGGATCCCTACGAGCAGTACTTC
TRBJ2-7 | TRBV7-2 | few | TRBD2 | CASSLDGGLAYEQYF | TGTGCCAGCAGCCTAGACGGGGGACTAGCATACGAGCAGTACTTC
TRBJ2-7 | TRBV5-4 | . | TRBD2 | CAGGRAGDSYEQYF | TGTGCCGGGGGTAGGGCGGGAGATTCCTACGAGCAGTACTTC
TRBJ2-5 | TRBV10-1 | . | TRBD2 | CASSESRAGGHIQNF | TGCGCCAGCAGTGAGTCAAGAGCGGGGGGCCACATTCAAAACTTC
TRBJ2-5 | TRBV7-6 | . | . | CASSLKWPPGDQETQYF | TGTGCCAGCAGCTTAAAGTGGCCTCCGGGGGACCAAGAGACCCAGTACTTC
TRBJ2-7 | TRBV27 | . | TRBD2 | CASSSGLAGQYEQYF | TGTGCCAGCAGTTCCGGACTAGCGGGACAATACGAGCAGTACTTC
TRBJ2-7 | TRBV19 | . | TRBD2 | CASSVTSLRVEQYF | TGTGCCAGTAGTGTGACTAGCCTACGGGTCGAGCAGTACTTT
TRBJ2-1 | TRBV6-6 | few | TRBD2 | CASSSRSSGAYNEQFF | TGTGCCAGCAGCTCCCGCAGTAGCGGGGCGTACAATGAGCAGTTCTTC
TRBJ2-5 | TRBV9 | few | . | CASSVGSTGTQETQYF | TGTGCCAGCAGCGTAGGATCAACAGGCACTCAAGAGACCCAGTACTTC
TRBJ2-3 | TRBV28 | . | TRBD2 | CASSLTGGSTDTQYF | TGTGCCAGCAGTTTGACGGGAGGGAGCACAGATACGCAGTATTTT
TRBJ2-5 | TRBV2 | . | TRBD1 | CASSGQGAGETQYF | TGTGCCAGCAGTGGACAGGGAGCTGGGGAGACCCAGTACTTC
TRBJ2-7 | TRBV30 | . | TRBD2 | CAWTLAGGKYEQYF | TGTGCCTGGACCCTAGCGGGGGGAAAATACGAGCAGTACTTC
TRBJ1-1 | TRBV11-3 | . | . | CASSLSTTKNTEAFF | TGTGCCAGCAGCTTATCGACAACAAAGAACACTGAAGCTTTCTTT
TRBJ2-5 | TRBV25-1 | . | TRBD2 | CASSDLAGGDRETQYF | TGTGCCAGCAGTGACCTAGCGGGGGGGGATCGGGAGACCCAGTACTTC
TRBJ2-7 | TRBV10-2 | once | TRBD2 | CASSEHAGGSYEQYF | TGCGCCAGCAGTGAGCATGCGGGGGGCTCCTACGAGCAGTACTTC
TRBJ2-7 | TRBV9 | . | TRBD2 | CASSVGTSGSYYEQYF | TGTGCCAGCAGCGTCGGGACTAGCGGGAGTTACTACGAGCAGTACTTC
TRBJ2-5 | TRBV14 | . | TRBD2 | CASSLRGGAGTQYF | TGTGCCAGCAGCCTTCGGGGGGGCGCCGGGACCCAGTACTTC
TRBJ2-5 | TRBV5-5 | . | TRBD2 | CASSLVGGGGETQYF | TGTGCCAGCAGCCTGGTGGGGGGGGGAGGAGAGACCCAGTACTTC
TRBJ2-2 | TRBV7-6 | . | TRBD1 | CASSLGTGGRNTGELFF | TGTGCCAGCAGCCTGGGGACAGGGGGCCGAAACACCGGGGAGCTGTTTTTT
TRBJ1-1 | TRBV2 | . | . | CASSAMNTEAFF | TGTGCCAGCAGTGCAATGAACACTGAAGCTTTCTTT
TRBJ2-1 | TRBV5-8 | few | . | CASTATVYNEQFF | TGTGCCAGCACCGCAACTGTATACAATGAGCAGTTCTTC
TRBJ2-7 | TRBV4-2 | . | TRBD2 | CASSPLAGALYEQYF | TGTGCCAGCAGCCCCTTGGCGGGAGCGCTCTACGAGCAGTACTTC
TRBJ1-1 | TRBV7-2 | . | . | CASSLQQGTEAFF | TGTGCCAGCAGCTTGCAACAGGGCACTGAAGCTTTCTTT
TRBJ1-4 | TRBV7-9 | . | TRBD1 | CASSKDRGGEKLFF | TGTGCCAGCAGCAAGGACAGGGGTGGAGAAAAACTGTTTTTT
TRBJ2-7 | TRBV28 | . | . | CAQDLRDSYEQYF | TGTGCCCAGGATTTGCGGGATTCCTACGAGCAGTACTTC
TRBJ2-5 | TRBV4-1 | few | TRBD2 | CASSQDPLPGLAGGVQETQYF | TGCGCCAGCAGCCAAGACCCCCTCCCGGGACTAGCGGGAGGGGTACAAGAGACCCAGTACTTC
TRBJ1-2 | TRBV29-1 | . | TRBD1 | CSVDSRDRGGYF | TGCAGCGTTGATTCTAGGGACAGGGGGGGTTATTTC
TRBJ1-1 | TRBV30 | . | TRBD1 | CAWSQKASTWTGSTEAFF | TGTGCCTGGAGTCAAAAAGCCTCTACTTGGACAGGGTCAACTGAAGCTTTCTTT
TRBJ2-5 | TRBV27 | . | TRBD1 | CASSLFPGTGKQETQYF | TGTGCCAGCAGCCTATTTCCCGGGACAGGGAAACAAGAGACCCAGTACTTC
TRBJ1-4 | TRBV7-2 | . | TRBD1 | CASSLLPGTGVSPNEKLFF | TGTGCCAGCAGCTTATTACCCGGGACAGGGGTCTCGCCTAATGAAAAACTGTTTTTT
TRBJ2-7 | TRBV10-3 | . | TRBD1 | CAISVERGLRYEQYF | TGTGCCATCAGTGTTGAGAGGGGGCTTAGATACGAGCAGTACTTC
TRBJ2-5 | TRBV20-1 | . | . | CSARLQVQYF | TGCAGTGCTAGGCTACAGGTCCAGTACTTC
TRBJ1-5 | TRBV19 | . | . | CASSWRERNQPQHF | TGTGCCAGTAGTTGGCGGGAACGCAATCAGCCCCAGCATTTT
TRBJ2-7 | TRBV10-3 | . | TRBD2 | CAISREGSYEQYF | TGTGCCATCTCCCGGGAGGGCTCCTACGAGCAGTACTTC
TRBJ1-6 | TRBV19 | . | TRBD1 | CASIAGQGLNSPLHF | TGTGCCAGTATCGCCGGACAGGGCCTAAATTCACCCCTCCACTTT
TRBJ1-2 | TRBV30 | . | . | CAWSAAGFGYTF | TGTGCCTGGAGTGCGGCAGGTTTTGGCTACACCTTC
TRBJ2-2 | TRBV7-9 | . | TRBD2 | CASSFSGGTGELFF | TGTGCCAGCAGCTTCTCGGGGGGGACCGGGGAGCTGTTTTTT
TRBJ2-3 | TRBV7-9 | . | TRBD1 | CASSPGQLTDTQYF | TGTGCCAGCAGCCCGGGACAGCTTACAGATACGCAGTATTTT
TRBJ2-2 | TRBV11-3 | . | . | CASSLDGARPNTGELFF | TGTGCCAGCAGCTTAGATGGGGCCAGACCGAACACCGGGGAGCTGTTTTTT
TRBJ2-7 | TRBV7-6 | few | TRBD2 | CASSPQRGPSEQYF | TGTGCCAGCAGCCCCCAGCGGGGGCCTTCCGAGCAGTACTTC
TRBJ2-1 | TRBV11-2 | . | TRBD2 | CASSSNILSGRANNEQFF | TGTGCCAGCAGCTCAAACATCCTCTCCGGGAGGGCCAATAATGAGCAGTTCTTC
TRBJ1-2 | TRBV28 | . | . | CASSLRHPGYGYTF | TGTGCCAGCAGTTTGAGACACCCTGGCTATGGCTACACCTTC